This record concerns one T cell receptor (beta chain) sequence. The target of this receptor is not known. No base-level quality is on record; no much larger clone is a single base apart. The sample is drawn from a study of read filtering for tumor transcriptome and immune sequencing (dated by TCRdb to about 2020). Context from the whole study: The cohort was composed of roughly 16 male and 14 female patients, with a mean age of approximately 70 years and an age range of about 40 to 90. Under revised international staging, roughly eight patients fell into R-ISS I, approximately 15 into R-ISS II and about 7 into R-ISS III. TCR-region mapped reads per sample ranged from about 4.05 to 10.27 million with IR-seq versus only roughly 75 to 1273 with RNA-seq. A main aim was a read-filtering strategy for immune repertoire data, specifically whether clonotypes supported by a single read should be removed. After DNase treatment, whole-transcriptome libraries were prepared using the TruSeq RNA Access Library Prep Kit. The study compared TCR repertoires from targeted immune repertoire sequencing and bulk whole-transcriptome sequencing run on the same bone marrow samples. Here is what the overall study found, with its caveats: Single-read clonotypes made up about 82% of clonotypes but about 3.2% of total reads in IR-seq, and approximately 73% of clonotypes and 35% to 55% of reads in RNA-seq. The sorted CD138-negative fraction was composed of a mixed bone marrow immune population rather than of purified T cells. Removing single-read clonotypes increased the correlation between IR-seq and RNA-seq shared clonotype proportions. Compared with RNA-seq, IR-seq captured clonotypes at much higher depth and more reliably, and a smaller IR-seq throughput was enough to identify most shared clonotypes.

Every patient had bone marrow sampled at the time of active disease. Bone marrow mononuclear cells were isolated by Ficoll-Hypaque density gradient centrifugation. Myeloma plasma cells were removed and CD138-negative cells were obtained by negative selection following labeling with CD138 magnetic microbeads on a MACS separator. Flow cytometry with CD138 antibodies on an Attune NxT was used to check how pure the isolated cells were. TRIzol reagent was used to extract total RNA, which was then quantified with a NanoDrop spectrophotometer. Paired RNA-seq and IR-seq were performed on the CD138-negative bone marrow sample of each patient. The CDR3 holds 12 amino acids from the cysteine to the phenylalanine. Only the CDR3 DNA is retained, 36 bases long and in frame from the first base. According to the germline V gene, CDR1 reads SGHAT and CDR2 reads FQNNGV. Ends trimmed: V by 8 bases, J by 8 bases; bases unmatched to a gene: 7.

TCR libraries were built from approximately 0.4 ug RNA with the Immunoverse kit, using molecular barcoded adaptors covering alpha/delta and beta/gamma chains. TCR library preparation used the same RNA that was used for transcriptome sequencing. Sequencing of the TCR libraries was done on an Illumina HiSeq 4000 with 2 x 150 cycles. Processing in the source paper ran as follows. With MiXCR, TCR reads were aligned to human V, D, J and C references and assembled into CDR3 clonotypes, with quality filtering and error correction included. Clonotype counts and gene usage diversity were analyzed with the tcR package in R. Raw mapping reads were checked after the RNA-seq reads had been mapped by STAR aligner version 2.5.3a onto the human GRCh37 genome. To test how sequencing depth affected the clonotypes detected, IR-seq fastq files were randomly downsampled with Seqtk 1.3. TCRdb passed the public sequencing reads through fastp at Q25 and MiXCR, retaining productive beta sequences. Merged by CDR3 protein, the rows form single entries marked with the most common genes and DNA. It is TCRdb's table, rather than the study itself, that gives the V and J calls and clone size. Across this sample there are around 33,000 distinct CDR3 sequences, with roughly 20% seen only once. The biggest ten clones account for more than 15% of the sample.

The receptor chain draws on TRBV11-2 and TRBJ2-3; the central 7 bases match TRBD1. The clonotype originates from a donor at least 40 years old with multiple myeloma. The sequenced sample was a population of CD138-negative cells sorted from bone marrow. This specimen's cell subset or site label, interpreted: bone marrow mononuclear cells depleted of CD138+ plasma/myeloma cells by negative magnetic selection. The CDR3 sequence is CASGADRATQYF. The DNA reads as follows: TGTGCCAGCGGCGCAGACAGGGCTACGCAGTATTTT.